This T cell receptor beta chain emerged from a study of T cell repertoires in cytomegalovirus infection. Study information: Public TCR beta signatures marked donors with CMV infection and the matching HLA.

Study outcomes and limitations: Summed frequency of public TCR beta families distinguished CMV carriers with the relevant HLA. Across the ex vivo response, the dominant clonotypes were HLA-C-restricted CMV-specific TCR beta clonotypes.

Regarding this clonotype: Antigen: not known.

This CDR3 contains 17 residues. Germline CDR1 reads SGHDN; CDR2 reads FVKESK. V dropped 1 base and J dropped 4; count of bases not matched to a gene: 10. Each CDR3 protein is one row after TCRdb ran MiXCR on the reads. The profile shows over 150,000 distinct CDR3 sequences, approximately 19% of them singletons. The sequenced material came from PBMCs. The rearrangement links TRBV14 to TRBJ1-3; 7 positions match TRBD1. This sequence originates from a human donor in good health (CMV status not recorded). Some clones in this sample may be carry-over from other donors' samples. The CDR3 sequence is CASSQGPPRGRGNTIYF. Written as DNA, the CDR3 is TGTGCCAGCAGCCAAGGCCCTCCCAGGGGGAGAGGAAACACCATATATTTT.